The clone carrying this TCR beta chain was found a few times. The data belong to a study of T cells in Graves' hyperthyroidism and ophthalmopathy. RNA transcripts provided the source from which TCR beta CDR3 regions were amplified. The HTBI primer set drove a first-round RT-PCR of the TCR CDR3. TCRdb called the multiplex PCR reads again in MiXCR, with one record for every CDR3 protein. The table has more than 250,000 distinct CDR3 sequences, about 16% seen once; the top ten hold roughly 30%. This TCR derives from a woman between 45 and 60 years old with Graves' hyperthyroidism that later progressed to Graves' ophthalmopathy. Sequenced material: blood.

CDR3 protein: CASSWEVNYNEQFF. Written as DNA, the CDR3 is TGTGCCAGTAGCTGGGAGGTGAACTACAATGAGCAGTTCTTC. This chain joins TRBV19 and TRBJ2-1, with a possible D match to TRBD2 (6 bases). Germline CDR1 reads LNHDA; CDR2 reads SQIVND (reference sequence). Trimming removed 6 bases from V and 3 bases from J, with 12 bases in between. The CDR3 consists of 14 residues.